The clone carrying this TCR beta chain was detected a few times. These data belong to a study of T-cell memory formation after mild COVID-19. The CDR3 spans 17 residues. V shed 2 bases and J 8 bases; nucleotides not matched to a gene: 17. In germline, CDR1 is DFQATT, CDR2 SNEGSKA (reference sequence). TCRdb independently ran MiXCR on the 5' RACE reads; one entry per CDR3 protein. The sample gives about 360,000 distinct CDR3 sequences, approximately 14% of which show up once; about 22% is in the top ten. V is TRBV20-1 and J is TRBJ2-1; 8 bases are a match to TRBD2. This receptor was obtained from a man in his late teens or twenties who had mild COVID-19 (a few samples of this study predate the infection). Cell type and time point are not known. The sequenced material came from PBMCs or a T cell subset sorted from them (not recorded which). CDR3 amino acids: CSARMGRTGGPRDEQFF. For the CDR3, the DNA is TGCAGTGCTAGAATGGGACGGACGGGGGGGCCTCGGGATGAGCAGTTCTTC.